This T cell receptor (beta chain) is drawn from a study of beta chain features in type 1 diabetes. Broader study findings: TCRB CDR3 length was moderately but significantly reduced in all four CD4+ subsets of Type 1 diabetes patients. Insertion counts at VDJ junctions were lower in type 1 diabetes patients, who also showed more deletions there.

As concerns this clone: What it binds is not known.

Trimming took 2 bases from V and 0 from J, leaving 14 bases between them. The CDR3 has 16 amino acids. CDR1 and CDR2 (germline): SGHRS, YFSETQ. Expressed TCRB transcripts were sequenced, since all the RNA that had been isolated was reverse transcribed. TCRdb's copy holds only in-frame clones and misses some; the assay was immunoSEQ multiplex PCR. The sample contains approximately 160,000 clones, approximately 8.4% of which appear only once. Averaging approximately 0.11 L, one heparinised blood draw came from each individual donor. CD4+ cells of the naive, central memory, regulatory and stem cell-like memory types were sorted via CD45RO/CCR7/CD25/CD127/CD95/CD27.

The sample comprised central memory CD4+ T cells from blood. This TCR was recovered from a woman under 30 in good health. V usage is TRBV5-1 and J usage is TRBJ1-1; perhaps TRBD1 as D (5 bases). Here the CDR3 reads CASSLQGSGLNTEAFF. The DNA of the CDR3 is TGCGCCAGCAGCTTACAAGGGTCAGGGTTGAACACTGAAGCTTTCTTT.